Described below is a single T cell receptor beta chain sequence and its context. Survey-level TCR beta sequencing used the immunoSEQ assay. Sequencing was performed with immunoSEQ multiplex PCR; in TCRdb, only in-frame clones are kept and a portion is missing. The table has 55,000 to 70,000 clones, 93% seen once. The length of the CDR3 is 14 residues. The germline V and J ends were trimmed by 3 bases and 11 bases, with 18 bases remaining between them. The germline gives CDR1 SGDLS, CDR2 YYNGEE. Sequencing was done on a sample of PBMCs. This TCR was sampled from a man between 40 and 49 years old with rheumatoid arthritis. The chain employs TRBV9 and TRBJ1-3; no firm D call. The CDR3 loop is CASSGWASDAPIYF. The CDR3 region has the DNA TGTGCCAGCAGCGGCTGGGCCTCCGACGCCCCCATATATTTT.